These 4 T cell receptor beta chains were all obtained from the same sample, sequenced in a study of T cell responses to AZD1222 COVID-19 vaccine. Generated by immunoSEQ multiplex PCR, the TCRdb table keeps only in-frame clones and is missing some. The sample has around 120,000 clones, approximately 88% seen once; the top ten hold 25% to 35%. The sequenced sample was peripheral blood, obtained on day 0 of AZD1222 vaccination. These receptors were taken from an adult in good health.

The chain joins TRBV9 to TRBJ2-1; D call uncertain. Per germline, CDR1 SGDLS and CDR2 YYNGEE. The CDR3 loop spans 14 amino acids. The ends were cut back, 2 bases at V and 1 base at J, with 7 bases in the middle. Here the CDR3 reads CASSVVGSYNEQFF. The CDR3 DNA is TGTGCCAGCAGCGTCGTAGGATCCTACAATGAGCAGTTCTTC.

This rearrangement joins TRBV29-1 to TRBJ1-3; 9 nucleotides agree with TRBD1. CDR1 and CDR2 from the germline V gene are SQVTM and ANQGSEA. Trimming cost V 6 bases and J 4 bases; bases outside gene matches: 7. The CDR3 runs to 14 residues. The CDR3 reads CSVTSGTGGNTIYF. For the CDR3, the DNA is TGCAGCGTGACTTCCGGGACAGGGGGAAACACCATATATTTT. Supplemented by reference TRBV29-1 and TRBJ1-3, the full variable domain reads SAVISQKPSRDICQRGTSLTIQCQVDSQVTMMFWYRQQPGQSLTLIATANQGSEATYESGFVIDKFPISRPNLTFSTLTVSNMSPEDSSIYLCSVTSGTGGNTIYFGEGSWLTVV.

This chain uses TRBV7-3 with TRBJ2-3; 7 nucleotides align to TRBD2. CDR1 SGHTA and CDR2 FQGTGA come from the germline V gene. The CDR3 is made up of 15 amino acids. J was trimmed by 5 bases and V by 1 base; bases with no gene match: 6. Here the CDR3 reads CASSLMAGDGDTQYF. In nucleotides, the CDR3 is TGTGCCAGCAGCTTAATGGCGGGAGACGGAGATACGCAGTATTTT. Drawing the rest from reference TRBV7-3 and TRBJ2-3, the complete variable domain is GAGVSQTPSNKVTEKGKYVELRCDPISGHTALYWYRQSLGQGPEFLIYFQGTGAADDSGLPNDRFFAVRPEGSVSTLKIQRTERGDSAVYLCASSLMAGDGDTQYFGPGTRLTVL.

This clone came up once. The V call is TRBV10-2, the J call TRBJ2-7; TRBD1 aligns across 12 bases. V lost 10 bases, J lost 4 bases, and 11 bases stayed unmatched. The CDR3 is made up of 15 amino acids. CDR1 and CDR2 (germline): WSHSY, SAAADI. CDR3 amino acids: CATTKGQGARYEQYF. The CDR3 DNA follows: TGCGCCACCACTAAGGGACAGGGGGCTAGGTACGAGCAGTACTTC.